These T cell receptor beta chains were read from a single sample in a study of cytomegalovirus exposure and HLA in healthy donors. Generated by immunoSEQ multiplex PCR, the TCRdb table keeps only in-frame clones and is missing some. The repertoire holds approximately 91,000 clones, with roughly 76% as singletons. Sequencing was carried out using PBMCs. These receptors were collected from a female donor in good health and CMV-seronegative. CDR3s include the opening cysteine and the closing phenylalanine or tryptophan. The order of the fields is D gene, V gene, J gene, clone size, CDR3 DNA, CDR3 protein. D genes are given only for firm matches. Only part of the rows carry a size: once, few, many, or a class if the clone is expanded.

TRBD1	TRBV11-2	TRBJ2-1	NA	TGTGCCAGCAGCTTAGTTGGGACAGCGTCCTACAATGAGCAGTTCTTC	CASSLVGTASYNEQFF
TRBD1	TRBV7-7	TRBJ1-4	NA	TGTGCTAGCAGCTTAGCGACAGGGGAAAAACTGTTTTTT	CASSLATGEKLFF
NA	TRBV11-2	TRBJ2-7	few	TGTGCCAGCAGCTTAGATTTCGGGAGCTCCTACGAGCAGTACTTC	CASSLDFGSSYEQYF
NA	TRBV11-2	TRBJ2-3	NA	TGTGCCAGCAGCTTTGGAGGGGGCGGCACAGATACGCAGTATTTT	CASSFGGGGTDTQYF
TRBD1	TRBV6-5	TRBJ1-2	NA	TGTGCCAGCAGTTACGGGGGGTTGACAGGGACTGGCTACACCTTC	CASSYGGLTGTGYTF
NA	TRBV2	TRBJ2-7	NA	TGTGCCAGCGGCACCTACGAGCAGTACTTC	CASGTYEQYF
TRBD2	TRBV27	TRBJ2-7	NA	TGTGCCAGCAGTTTGAGCGGGAACTCCTACGAGCAGTACTTC	CASSLSGNSYEQYF
TRBD1	TRBV10-3	TRBJ2-7	NA	TGTGCCATCAGTGAGGGGGACAGCTCCTACGAGCAGTACTTC	CAISEGDSSYEQYF
TRBD2	TRBV7-9	TRBJ2-7	NA	TGTGCCAGCAGCTCGCCGTTGGGCGGGAGCTATGTTGACGAGCAGTACTTC	CASSSPLGGSYVDEQYF
TRBD1	TRBV4-1	TRBJ2-7	NA	TGCGCCAGCAGCCAAGAGGTCCGGGACAGGAGGACCTACGAGCAGTACTTC	CASSQEVRDRRTYEQYF
NA	TRBV28	TRBJ1-2	NA	TGTGCCAGCAGTTTAGCCGGACAGCTTCTCAATGGCTACACCTTC	CASSLAGQLLNGYTF
NA	TRBV29-1	TRBJ2-1	few	TGCAGCGCAGACTCAACGAGGAATGAGCAGTTCTTC	CSADSTRNEQFF
TRBD2	TRBV29-1	TRBJ2-1	NA	TGCAGCGCCCTGAGCGGGAGCTCCTACAATGAGCAGTTCTTC	CSALSGSSYNEQFF
TRBD2	TRBV7-2	TRBJ2-7	NA	TGTGCCAGCAGCCCAGGGACTACCTGGGAGCAGTACTTC	CASSPGTTWEQYF
TRBD1	TRBV5-6	TRBJ1-1	NA	TGTGCCAGCAGCTTGGGGCAGGGGGTAGCTTTCTTT	CASSLGQGVAFF
NA	TRBV6-5	TRBJ1-2	once	TGTGCCAGCAGCCAACAAGGAGGGTTTAACTATGGCTACACCTTC	CASSQQGGFNYGYTF